This T cell receptor (beta chain) was captured in a study of cytomegalovirus exposure and HLA in healthy donors (dated by TCRdb to about 2017). Looking at the study overall: An earlier analysis of 587 of the donors reported over 250 Gb of sequence data and some 110 million unique TCR beta sequences obtained from around 190 million T cells. To predict cytomegalovirus infection status, the study brought together high-throughput TCR immunosequencing, statistical association of individual TCRs with disease status, and machine learning. The study aimed to test whether signatures of past pathogen exposure could be identified by cataloging public T cell receptors. The study profiled the T cell repertoires of some 610 subjects by immunosequencing and related them to cytomegalovirus serostatus. Every discovery cohort repertoire had been produced on one sequencing platform. Roughly 300 gigabases of sequencing data and 78 million or so unique TCR sequences were included in an early release covering around 650 HLA-typed donors. Genome-wide SNP genotypes for about 65% of the roughly 670 donors were used in a later genetic analysis, which treated that subset as a discovery cohort. Because of strong linkage in the cohort, roughly five DR-DQ haplotypes were treated as single units for association and clustering. In an earlier analysis of about 590 of the donors, high-throughput TCR beta sequencing was used to judge whether each TCR beta V gene segment behaved as functional or pseudogenic. In addition to the first cohort of 666 subjects, a separate validation cohort of around 110 different subjects was used. Of the 300 to 500 genotyped donors, 65% to 90% were placed in the genetic ancestry cluster associated with self-reported Caucasian donors. Among some 400 genotyped donors of the cohort, an average of about 220,000 unique TCR beta nucleotide sequences was sequenced per donor, of which about 18% were non-productive. Donor age, sex, ethnicity and CMV serostatus were collected together with the repertoire data. The later analysis used no new phenotypic data to find candidate immune exposures, relying instead on TCR beta sequences and their occurrence across donors. Typing coverage varied by locus: about 620-640 donors for A, B, C, DRB1 and DQB1; around 560 for DQA1; more than 600 for DPA1; roughly 450 for DPB1. Class I and class II HLA loci were covered by the typing at four-digit resolution. To study patterns of TCR occurrence, a later analysis re-analyzed previously published TCR beta repertoires from several hundred donors and added high-resolution HLA genotyping. Overall study results and their limits: When HLA alleles, especially DR and DQ, strongly co-occurred, attributing TCR associations to individual alleles was difficult. Cytomegalovirus status was reported to be diagnosed by the classifier with high specificity and sensitivity in both the original and validation cohorts. A later analysis associated about 17,000 TCR beta sequences with specific HLA alleles at a false discovery rate of 0.05. Over 15 rarely observed V segments, including chromosome 9 orphons, were excluded from the earlier analysis of some 590 of the donors because counts were too low. In an earlier analysis of fewer than 700 of the donors, most TCR beta V segments appeared in productive rearrangements about 87% or about 30% of the time, broadly matching IMGT annotations. In vitro tests confirmed that a few of the cytomegalovirus-associated TCR beta chains recognize cytomegalovirus antigens. In a later analysis, most CMV-associated TCR beta chains were found to appear HLA-restricted, with HLA associations seemingly driven largely by CMV exposure. Because HLA typing was unavailable for some donors at each locus, only the typed subset was used in association tests. The authors suggested that the approach could potentially be generalized to other disease states and immunological phenotypes. The study gave a list of over 150 TCR beta chains associated with cytomegalovirus. A group of highly shared sequence variants was considered likely to be a technical artifact of the sequencing pipeline. In a later analysis, HLA-associated TCR beta chains showed more clonal expansion and lower generation probabilities than non-associated chains that were equally common. Some IMGT-functional V segments, including TRBV6-2 and TRBV6-3, could not be told apart with the 87-base-pair reads, so those segments were excluded. This cohort had only TCR beta chains sequenced, and the lack of alpha or paired-chain data limited which features could be detected. In a later analysis, the rate of TCR association differed among HLA loci, with DRB1 alleles having the most associated TCRs and HLA-C alleles having the fewest. Sequencing depth was assumed to be roughly uniform across donors in the presence/absence analyses, though that assumption may not hold. A further reported finding was that TCR beta sequences accurately predicted the HLA-A and HLA-B alleles for most subjects in the first cohort. CMV serostatus was the only immune exposure information available for the cohort. According to a later analysis, parvovirus B19, influenza, CMV and Epstein-Barr virus appeared linked to several top co-occurrence clusters. A later genetic analysis associated a missense DCLRE1C variant with V-gene and J-gene trimming of TCR beta chains, and an independent cohort replicated the association. Compared with the approximately 670-donor mean, donors in an Asian-associated ancestry cluster had fewer N-insertions in productive TCRs, according to a later genetic analysis. Correlated functional status among segregating V segments might be attributable to linkage disequilibrium, but an unknown experimental factor could not be ruled out. Most TCR sequences were observed very rarely across donors, whereas some public TCRs were present in many individuals.

Trimming takes 3 bases off V and 4 bases off J; junction bases not matched to a gene: 7. The cysteine opens and the phenylalanine closes a CDR3 of 15 amino acids. The retained sequence is limited to the CDR3, 45 bases, with the frame set at the first base. Taken from the germline V gene, the CDR1 and CDR2 loops are MNHNS and SASEGT. This clone has a handful of counts. The antigen it recognizes is unknown. It has no much larger one-base neighbor in the sample; base qualities were not kept. Library prep was done by the immunoSEQ multiplex PCR assay. A mixture of 60 forward primers for TCR Vbeta segments and 13 reverse primers for TCR Jbeta segments was used in the multiplex PCR. Amplification of the CDR3 region of rearranged TCR beta genes was performed with a multiplex PCR assay on genomic DNA. The Illumina HiSeq System was used to sequence the amplified TCR beta libraries as 87-base-pair reads. On the study's bioinformatics: In a later analysis, around 80 million unique TCR beta chains were counted across the roughly 610 repertoires, and roughly 9.9 million of these chains were shared by at least two donors. A nearest-neighbor algorithm error-corrected the raw reads and collapsed the reads into unique sequences, merging closely related sequences to remove PCR and sequencing errors. To assign V, D and J gene segments, CDR3 sequences were aligned to IMGT reference sequences. For a sequence to be retained, a match of at least six nucleotides was required to both a V gene segment and a J gene segment. A rearrangement was called productive if the CDR3 had no stop codons and remained in frame with V and J, and every other rearrangement was called non-productive. CDR3 was defined by IMGT convention, running from the second conserved V-encoded cysteine to the conserved J-encoded phenylalanine. In an earlier analysis of around 540 of the donors, sequences lacking an unambiguous match to a single V gene segment were excluded. An earlier analysis of approximately 590 of the donors classified V segments as functional when productive rearrangements were above 56.7% and as segregating when the standard deviation between donors was above 5%. To diagnose cytomegalovirus status from the catalog of TCR beta chain sequences, a statistical classification framework was built. In a later analysis, V and J genes were assigned by comparing TCR nucleotide sequences against IMGT/GENE-DB human TR gene sequences. A later analysis assigned CDR3 sequences and most-parsimonious VDJ recombination scenarios with the TCRdist pipeline. In a later analysis, each TCR beta chain was defined by its CDR3 amino acid sequence together with its V-gene family, and reads lacking a unique V-gene family were excluded. As a way to deal with suspected cross-contamination and a sequencing artifact, a later analysis dropped 592 nucleotide sequences that were highly shared and had low generation probability. A later analysis calculated a clonal expansion index for each public chain from normalized within-repertoire ranks of inferred template counts. Generation probabilities in a later analysis came from a VDJ recombination model fitted to out-of-frame rearrangements, and those results were checked against IGoR. A later analysis scored TCR-TCR, TCR-HLA and TCR-CMV co-occurrence with hypergeometric tests, applying a repertoire-size bias correction to TCR pairs. A later analysis estimated false discovery rates by permuting HLA or CMV assignments 20 times. In a later analysis, co-occurring TCRs were grouped using DBSCAN, and TCRdist sequence similarity was added for clustering within HLA-allele-positive subsets. Repertoires with fewer than 30,000 or more than 120,000 public chains, plus five repertoires with anomalous nucleotide sharing, were excluded from co-occurrence clustering. Drawn from immuneACCESS, this table holds only the in-frame rearrangements with V and J called that TCRdb kept. Clones are partly lost; checked studies trace under half to an unresolved V gene and leave the rest unexplained. From that table come the V and J calls and clone size; the DNA was used to work out D and trimming. The sample contains 40,000 or so clones, 50% to 75% of them found a single time. The ten largest account for 8.7% of the sample.

The cohort was made up of 500 to 800 healthy bone marrow donors. At the time of sampling, every cohort member was nominally healthy, though immune exposures that went unrecorded were likely present. CMV serostatus was recorded as positive for 289 and negative for about 50% of the roughly 670 cohort members, whereas no CMV serostatus was recorded for the donor in question. Every donor gave a peripheral blood sample, and the peripheral blood mononuclear cells from that sample were used for TCR beta sequencing. Genomic DNA was extracted from the blood cell samples with the Qiagen DNeasy Blood Extraction Kit.

The rearranged segments are TRBV6-1 and TRBJ2-3, with 7 bases matching TRBD1. The receptor was isolated from a human donor in good health. The sample comprised PBMCs. DNA sequence: TGTGCCAGCAGTGACTGGACAGGATGGCCAGATACGCAGTATTTT. This sequence encodes CASSDWTGWPDTQYF.